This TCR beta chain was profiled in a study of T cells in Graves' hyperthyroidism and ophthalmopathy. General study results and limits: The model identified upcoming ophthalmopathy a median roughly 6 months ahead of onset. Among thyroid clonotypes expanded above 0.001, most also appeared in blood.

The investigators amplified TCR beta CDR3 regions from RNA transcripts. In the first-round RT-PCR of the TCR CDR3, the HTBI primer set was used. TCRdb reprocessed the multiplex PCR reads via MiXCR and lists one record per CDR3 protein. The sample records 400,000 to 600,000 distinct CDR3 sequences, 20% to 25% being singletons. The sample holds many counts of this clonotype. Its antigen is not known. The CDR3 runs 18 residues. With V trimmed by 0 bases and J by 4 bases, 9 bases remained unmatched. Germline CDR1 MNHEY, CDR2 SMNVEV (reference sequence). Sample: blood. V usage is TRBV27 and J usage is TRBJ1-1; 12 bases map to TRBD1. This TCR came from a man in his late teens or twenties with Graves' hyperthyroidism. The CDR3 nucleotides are TGTGCCAGCAGTTTATCGTGGGGACAGGGGGCTGGAAGCACTGAAGCTTTCTTT. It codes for CASSLSWGQGAGSTEAFF.